This T cell receptor beta chain was observed in a study of CD8+ T cells in alopecia areata. Study outcomes and limitations: Lesional scalp, especially alopecia totalis/universalis, showed higher clonality than normal scalp. Expanded CD8+ clones among the top 100, as well as scalp clonality, were significantly decreased by tofacitinib.

The treatment: oral pan-JAK inhibitor, 5-10 mg twice daily. Sequencing used cDNA as its template, made by extracting RNA and reverse transcribing it. Profiling relied on immunoSEQ multiplex PCR, and the TCRdb table lists in-frame clones only, not all of them. The data contain some 180,000 clones, 40% to 65% of them seen just once; the ten biggest clones take up about 9.4%. V lost 8 bases, J lost 5 bases, and 7 bases stayed unmatched. CDR3 size: 14 residues. Germline CDR1 reads SGHNT; CDR2 reads YYREEE (reference sequence). As to this clone: Its antigen remains unidentified.

Sequencing was performed on CD8+ T cells sorted from blood, taken around week 54, from a patient treated with tofacitinib. The TCR sequence derives from a human donor with alopecia areata. The chain uses TRBV5-4 and TRBJ2-1; TRBD2 agrees at 10 bases. The CDR3 is CARLKAGGDNEQFF. The CDR3 bases are TGTGCCAGACTCAAAGCGGGGGGGGACAATGAGCAGTTCTTC.